This T cell receptor (beta chain) comes out of a study of T cell clonality in common variable immunodeficiency. This clone was found many times. The target antigen is unknown. The CDR3 is cut off 3 residues early in the read; its end comes from the germline J gene. The repertoire was sequenced with immunoSEQ multiplex PCR; TCRdb's copy has only in-frame clones and lacks some. The profile covers around 81,000 clones, none occurring a single time. Study-level findings and limits: Links between repertoire features and CVID complications were heterogeneity-limited.

The CDR3 contains 15 residues. V was clipped by 3 bases and J by 4 bases, with 15 bases between them. This TCR came from a person aged 18 to 70 in good health. Input material: peripheral blood mononuclear cells. The gene calls are TRBV5-3 and TRBJ2-3; maybe TRBD2 (5 bases). TRBV5-3 is labeled an ORF, and its function is uncertain. The CDR3 region is CARSWNPRGADTQYF. The CDR3 DNA, read in part, is TGTGCCAGAAGCTGGAACCCACGGGGAGCAGATACG.